In this sample, the clone carrying this T cell receptor beta chain turned up a few times. The antigen is not known. These data are taken from a study of T cell responses to AZD1222 COVID-19 vaccine. General study results and limits: Vaccine-related CD4 TCRs covered spike, predominating at 160-218 and 743-854. Clonal diversity was possibly underestimated; the donors were predominantly white British and more often female. Baseline antibody screening turned up just six or seven seropositive AZD1222 recipients. The repertoires were collected only after the peak T cell response.

Libraries were prepared by immunoSEQ multiplex PCR; TCRdb keeps only in-frame clonotypes and omits some of them. The sample records some 99,000 clones, about nine tenths being singletons. V lost 6 bases and J lost 2, with 14 bases in between. This CDR3 is built from 14 residues. Germline lookup yields CDR1 MDHEN and CDR2 SYDVKM. The J gene is TRBJ2-7, the V gene TRBV28, with a possible D match to TRBD2 (5 bases). The receptor was isolated from an adult who received the AZD1222 COVID-19 vaccine. The material sequenced was peripheral blood, taken 28 days after the second AZD1222 dose. CDR3 region: CASRRRELAYEQYF. DNA for the CDR3: TGTGCCAGCAGAAGAAGGGAGCTAGCCTACGAGCAGTACTTC.